This T cell receptor (beta chain) comes out of a study of post-analysis software for immune sequencing data (dated by TCRdb to between 2014 and 2016). Looking at the study overall: Recorded disease courses included relapsing-remitting, secondary progressive and progressive-relapsing multiple sclerosis, with some patients lacking subtype annotation. The multiple sclerosis patient repertoires were compared with 10 or so previously published healthy control repertoires from donors aged about 6 to 26 years. A subset of samples was prepared in parallel using single-end sample barcoding, then pooled and co-amplified after Illumina adapter ligation. What the study reported, not specific to this receptor: Direct clustering with F measure revealed strong co-clustering of samples prepared in the same batch, which led to a batch-effect correction. Multiple sclerosis patients had significantly lower normalized Chao1 diversity than controls, a result that suggests substantial peripheral T-cell clonal expansion. The control group was slightly older than the multiple sclerosis patient group. Significantly higher frequencies in patients than in controls were found for several TRBV segments, including TRBV5-6, TRBV5-1 and TRBV20-1.

A word on this clonotype: The antigen this receptor binds is unknown. No base qualities exist here, and no much larger clone lies one base off it.

Library method: PCR. Sequencing used an Illumina HiSeq 2500. Unique molecular identifiers were incorporated into TCR beta cDNA libraries to reduce PCR and sequencing biases. Per 1 to 10 million input T cells, roughly 500,000 cDNA molecules were obtained, such that each molecule approximated one T cell. The patient libraries were prepared and sequenced using the same protocol as the earlier healthy control dataset. Within a given batch, samples were prepared together, multiplexed and sequenced on the same HiSeq lane. The authors processed their data as follows. MIGEC handled the raw barcoded reads, throwing out single-read molecular identifier groups before consensus assembly and CDR3 extraction. Clonotype tables were post-analysed with VDJtools, and diversity was normalized by down-sampling all datasets to the smallest sample size. In repertoire overlap clustering, CDR3 amino acid sequences, but not nucleotide sequences, were matched to correct batch-related cross-sample contamination. The public reads were quality trimmed at Q25 with fastp and then assembled into clones with MiXCR by TCRdb, keeping productive beta chains. CDR3 protein sequences are deduplicated, and each keeps its most common genes and DNA. These V and J calls originate from TCRdb's pipeline instead of the authors' own analysis. Counted in this sample were some 450,000 distinct CDR3 sequences; 45% of them appeared once. 9% to 13% of the sample goes to the ten largest clones.

To demonstrate the VDJtools post-analysis software, the study profiled TCR beta repertoires from the peripheral blood of 13 young patients with multiple sclerosis. The multiple sclerosis patients were children and adolescents ranging in age from about 6 to 17 years. The CDR3 goes from the cysteine to the phenylalanine over 13 residues. The entry retains the CDR3 DNA only, 39 bases that are in frame from base 1. V is pared back by 4 bases and J by 3 bases, with 7 bases lying between the germline termini. According to the germline V gene, CDR1 reads SNHLY and CDR2 reads FYNNEI. What was sequenced was blood. The chain joins TRBV2 to TRBJ2-1, with a tentative D gene TRBD1 over 6 matching bases. The source is a girl aged 10-17 years with multiple sclerosis. The nucleotide sequence reads TGTGCCAGCAGTGCGGACAGCTACAATGAGCAGTTCTTC. Its product reads: CASSADSYNEQFF.